This entry concerns a single T cell receptor (beta chain). Its target is not known. V was shortened by 6 bases and J by 0 bases, with 9 bases between the two germline ends. The CDR3 is 14 residues long. Germline CDR1 MDHEN, CDR2 SYDVKM. The data were obtained in a study of T cell clones after liver transplantation. Regarding the study as a whole: Migration into the graft, not deletion, may explain lost graft donor-reactive T cells.

Some clones are missing from TCRdb's copy, which holds only in-frame ones; the method was immunoSEQ multiplex PCR. Of 60,000 or so clones listed, roughly 70% are singletons. This TCR was sampled from a human patient who received a liver transplant. Part of the T cells may come from the graft donor. The chain combines TRBV28 with TRBJ2-1; D remains unclear. The material sequenced was CD4+ T cells from blood, taken at the 22-month timepoint. The CDR3 loop reads CASSFYSSYNEQFF. In nucleotides, the CDR3 is TGTGCCAGCAGCTTCTATAGCTCCTACAATGAGCAGTTCTTC.